Below are 4 T cell receptor beta chains sequenced from a single sample in a study of blood T cell repertoires in COVID-19. The table came from immunoSEQ multiplex PCR; TCRdb's copy has only in-frame clones and leaves some out. Seen here are around 300,000 clones, around nine tenths observed once, and the top ten hold roughly 2.6%. Sequencing input: PBMCs or T cells enriched from blood (not recorded which). These receptor sequences come from a woman in her late teens or twenties who had recovered from COVID-19.

The chain employs TRBV5-1 and TRBJ1-2, with 7 positions matching TRBD1. The trim removed 1 base at V and 7 bases at J, leaving 10 bases unmatched. The germline V gene encodes CDR1 SGHRS and CDR2 YFSETQ. This CDR3 region has 15 residues. CDR3 region: CASSLTGETTVGYTF. CDR3 in DNA: TGCGCCAGCAGCTTGACAGGGGAAACCACCGTTGGCTACACCTTC. The variable domain in full, with the rest retrieved from reference TRBV5-1 and TRBJ1-2, is KAGVTQTPRYLIKTRGQQVTLSCSPISGHRSVSWYQQTPGQGLQFLFEYFSETQRNKGNFPGRFSGRQFSNSRSEMNVSTLELGDSALYLCASSLTGETTVGYTFGSGTRLTVV.

This clone was seen more than once but under ten times. This chain connects TRBV15 to TRBJ1-2; tentative D call: TRBD1 (5 bases). V dropped 1 base and J dropped 6 bases, with 18 bases sitting between them. The CDR3 sequence is 16 residues long. Germline assignment: CDR1 LNHNV and CDR2 YYDKDF (reference sequence). Here the CDR3 DNA reads TGTGCCACCAGCAGAGCGGGGGGGAGGCGGGAGCATGGCTACACCTTC. Translated: CATSRAGGRREHGYTF.

This chain uses TRBV7-2 with TRBJ2-1; 10 nucleotides agree with TRBD2. The J segment lost 8 bases and the V segment lost 4 bases, leaving 8 bases of the junction unmatched. The CDR3 totals 15 residues. The germline CDR1 and CDR2 sequences are SGHTA and FQGNSA. The DNA of the CDR3 is TGTGCCAGCAGCTCCTCAGCGGGGGGGCCCTATGAGCAGTTCTTC. It encodes CASSSSAGGPYEQFF.

CDR3 sequence: CASSLRTGYNEQFF. The CDR3 DNA reads as TGTGCCAGCAGTCTACGGACGGGGTACAATGAGCAGTTCTTC. The rearrangement links TRBV2 to TRBJ2-1, with D perhaps TRBD2 (5 bases). Germline values: CDR1 SNHLY, CDR2 FYNNEI. The CDR3 covers 14 residues. The V gene lost 5 bases and the J gene lost 4 bases, with 12 bases spanning the gap.